The 6 T cell receptor beta chains given below trace back to one sample, sequenced in a study of Graves' ophthalmopathy and Graves' hyperthyroidism. The authors amplified TCR beta CDR3 regions from RNA transcripts. HTBI-primed first-round RT-PCR preceded second-round multiplex PCR. One entry per CDR3 protein, called by TCRdb with MiXCR from the multiplex PCR reads. Counted here are hundreds of thousands of distinct CDR3 sequences, 22% occurring once; the ten biggest clones make up around 6.9%. The sequenced sample was peripheral blood. These receptors were collected from a woman aged 18-29 years with stable Graves' hyperthyroidism. Some clones in this sample may be carry-over from other donors' samples.

This clonotype was seen many times. A read error may account for a junction end that differs from germline. The chain couples TRBV27 to TRBJ2-7, with TRBD2 matching 8 bases. Germline V CDR1 and CDR2: MNHEY, SMNVEV (reference sequence). This CDR3 has 14 residues. In DNA form, the CDR3 reads TGTGCCTGCAGTTACGGCGGGGGGACCATCGAGCAGTACTTC. It codes for CACSYGGGTIEQYF.

This clonotype showed up just a few times. The chain couples TRBV29-1 to TRBJ1-1; TRBD1 might be the D (5 bases). Germline CDR1 SQVTM, CDR2 ANQGSEA. The length of the CDR3 is 13 residues. V was cut by 0 bases and J by 6 bases, with 11 bases left in between. The CDR3 nucleotides read TGCAGCGTTGAAGATCTCGGGGCAGCTGAAGCTTTCTTT. Protein product: CSVEDLGAAEAFF.

This clonotype was detected many times. The rearrangement links TRBV20-1 to TRBJ2-5; 13 positions agree with TRBD2. CDR3 length: 19 amino acids. Trimming removed 4 bases from V and 2 bases from J; junction bases left unmatched: 16. Per the germline V gene, CDR1 is DFQATT and CDR2 is SNEGSKA (reference sequence). The CDR3 nucleotides are TGCAGTGCTAACCCCGTGGGGACTAGCGGGACACAACCACAAGAGACCCAGTACTTC. Translating gives CSANPVGTSGTQPQETQYF.

This clonotype has at least ten counts. The rearrangement uses TRBV28 and TRBJ1-2, with a possible D match to TRBD1 (6 bases). This CDR3 is built from 17 residues. Per germline, CDR1 MDHEN and CDR2 SYDVKM. V dropped 3 bases and J dropped 2 bases, with 19 bases sitting between them. The CDR3 DNA sequence: TGTGCCAGCAGTTTTTTAGGGGGGGCGCTTCAGAACTATGGCTACACCTTC. As protein: CASSFLGGALQNYGYTF.

The chain couples TRBV28 to TRBJ2-2; D is perhaps TRBD2 (6 bases). This CDR3 contains 16 residues. Germline loops: CDR1 MDHEN, CDR2 SYDVKM. Trimming pared 6 bases from V and 6 bases from J, leaving 20 bases between. Here the CDR3 reads CASSSYRGFRAGELFF. In DNA, the CDR3 is TGTGCCAGCAGCTCTTACCGGGGGTTTCGGGCCGGGGAGCTGTTTTTT.

This clonotype was recorded at least ten times. V is TRBV12-3 or TRBV12-4 and J is TRBJ2-5, with a tentative D call TRBD2 (6 bases). Trimming removed 3 bases at V and 0 bases at J, with 14 bases between. The CDR3 consists of 16 residues. The CDR3 DNA reads TGTGCCAGCAGTTTCAGTCTAGCGTCGTACCAAGAGACCCAGTACTTC. The encoded protein is CASSFSLASYQETQYF.